One T cell receptor (beta chain) is described in this entry. The target antigen is unknown. This record comes from a study of T cell repertoires in cytomegalovirus infection. At the level of the study: CMV epitopes, recently identified HLA-C-restricted and well-studied HLA-B-restricted, were used. Public TCR beta signatures marked donors with CMV infection and the matching HLA.

The CDR3 extends over 17 amino acids. Trimming took 0 bases from V and 1 from J; bases not matched to a gene: 5. From germline, CDR1 is MNHEY and CDR2 SVGEGT. Via MiXCR, TCRdb re-called the reads, giving one row per CDR3 protein. The table has 380,000 or so distinct CDR3 sequences, roughly a third seen once; the top ten hold 13%. Study-level findings and limits: Cumulated frequencies of public TCR beta families served to identify carriers of CMV plus the relevant HLA. Across the ex vivo response, the dominant clonotypes were HLA-C-restricted CMV-specific TCR beta clonotypes.

This sequence joins TRBV6-2 or TRBV6-3 and TRBJ2-3; 9 positions match TRBD2. The input for sequencing was cultured PBMCs, taken from culture after CMV antigen stimulation. This clonotype was sampled from a human donor in good health (CMV status not recorded). Some clones in this sample may be carry-over from other donors' samples. The CDR3 DNA reads TGTGCCAGCAGTTACTCGGTCCTAGCGGGACGCACAGATACGCAGTATTTT. As protein: CASSYSVLAGRTDTQYF.